Shown below are 32 T cell receptor beta chains from a single sample sequenced in a study of tumor-infiltrating lymphocytes in primary liver carcinoma. Unsorted bulk tissue of about 20-32 mg yielded co-extracted RNA and DNA. A constant-region primer served to make TCR beta cDNA from around 500 ng total RNA. It was through three nested multiplex PCR rounds of slightly modified ARM-PCR that TCR beta libraries arose. TRBV1-TRBV30 forward primers and a C-beta reverse primer were used in the first two PCR rounds, which each ran for 9 to 10 cycles. TCRdb re-analysed the multiplex PCR reads in MiXCR, keeping a single row per CDR3 protein. The sample lists 65,000 to 80,000 distinct CDR3 sequences; approximately 74% were seen once. Sequencing used liver tumor tissue from sampling region 4. The subset: tumor region T4, right-lateral pole. These receptors came from a man between 40 and 49 years old with primary liver carcinoma and hepatitis B virus infection.

Notes on this clonotype: The junction departs from the called germline gene at one end, perhaps through a read error. The chain couples TRBV5-6 to TRBJ2-2; D perhaps matches TRBD2 (7 bases). CDR1 is SGHDT and CDR2 is YYEEEE in the germline V gene. This CDR3 contains 14 residues. Here the CDR3 DNA reads TGTCCCAGCGGGGCGGGGGCGAACACCGGGGAGCTGTTCTTT. This sequence encodes CPSGAGANTGELFF.

For this clonotype: This may be a read error: a much more frequent sequence differs by one nucleotide. The rearrangement joins TRBV7-9 to TRBJ2-1; 7 bases line up with TRBD2. The germline V gene has CDR1 SEHNR and CDR2 FQNEAQ (reference sequence). This CDR3 contains 12 residues. The CDR3 DNA follows: TGTGCCAACAGCACTACGGGGGGTGAGCAGTTCTTC. This translates into CANSTTGGEQFF.

A note on this clonotype: One base away lies a much larger clone, so this may be a sequencing read error. The rearrangement joins TRBV19 to TRBJ2-3, with D possibly being TRBD1 (7 bases). V gave up 10 bases and J gave up 4 bases, with 18 bases separating them. Germline V gene data show CDR1 as LNHDA and CDR2 as SQIVND (reference sequence). The CDR3 sequence is 14 residues long. The CDR3 here is CATRPQGGADTQYF. The CDR3 bases are TGTGCCACTAGACCTCAGGGGGGCGCAGATACGCAGTATTTT.

This clonotype was found once. One end of the junction varies from germline; a read error may be responsible. CDR3 nucleotide sequence: TGTGCCAGCAAAGCGTGGGTAGCGGGAAAGCACTACGAGCAGTATTTC. This encodes CASKAWVAGKHYEQYF. The J gene is TRBJ2-7, the V gene TRBV11-2, with TRBD2 matching over 8 bases. Germline values: CDR1 SGHAT, CDR2 FQNNGV. This CDR3 region has 16 residues.

The chain recombines TRBV7-8 with TRBJ1-5; D may be TRBD1 (5 bases). The V end was cut by 10 bases, the J end by 1 base, with 17 bases between. The CDR3 contains 15 residues. The germline V gene has CDR1 SGHVS and CDR2 FQNEAQ. CDR3 in amino acids: CAKSSGLKSNQPQHF. Here the CDR3 DNA reads TGTGCCAAGAGCTCGGGACTGAAAAGCAATCAGCCCCAGCATTTT.

Notes on this clonotype: One end of the junction does not line up with germline, which may come from a read error. The chain has TRBV6-5 and TRBJ1-1; 9 bases map to TRBD1. The CDR3 spans 15 residues. CDR1 is MNHEY and CDR2 is SVGAGI in the germline V gene. The CDR3, as DNA: TGTGTCAGCAGCTACGCCCGGGACAGGGCCCCAAAAGCTTTCTTT. Protein sequence: CVSSYARDRAPKAFF.

This sequence joins TRBV5-5 and TRBJ2-5; TRBD2 aligns across 8 bases. The CDR3 consists of 16 residues. V gave up 4 bases and J gave up 5 bases; unmatched junction bases: 13. The germline gives CDR1 SGHKS, CDR2 YYEKEE (reference sequence). CDR3 region: CASSDNPGGVAETQYF. CDR3 sequence (DNA): TGTGCCAGCAGCGACAATCCGGGAGGGGTTGCGGAGACCCAGTACTTC.

In the case of this clonotype: A read error may produce the germline difference seen at one junction end. The chain couples TRBV11-2 to TRBJ2-1, with TRBD2 matching over 10 bases. Germline-derived CDR1 and CDR2 are SGHAT and FQNNGV. The CDR3 runs to 15 residues. The CDR3, as DNA: TGTGCCAGGAGTTTAGCGGGAGGTCATTACAATGGGCAGTTCTTC. As protein: CARSLAGGHYNGQFF. Together with reference TRBV11-2 and TRBJ2-1, the CDR3 gives the full variable domain: EAGVAQSPRYKIIEKRQSVAFWCNPISGHATLYWYQQILGQGPKLLIQFQNNGVVDDSQLPKDRFSAERLKGVDSTLKIQPAKLEDSAVYLCARSLAGGHYNGQFFGPGTRLTVL.

Details on this clonotype: Because it lacks the conserved phenylalanine or tryptophan at the end, this CDR3 is likely a read error. The chain combines TRBV5-8 with TRBJ1-2, with 9 bases that match TRBD1. CDR1 and CDR2 (germline): SGHTS, YDEGEE. The CDR3 loop spans 13 amino acids. CDR3 DNA sequence: TGCGCCAGCAGCCTGGGACAGGGAGACGGCTACACCCTC. Translation: CASSLGQGDGYTL.

The sample holds a few counts of this clonotype. A much larger clone differs by one base, so this may be a read error. Because the CDR3 is missing its conserved closing phenylalanine or tryptophan, this is likely a read error. The chain joins TRBV13 to TRBJ2-7; the match to TRBD2 covers 8 bases. The CDR3 covers 16 residues. Germline V CDR1 and CDR2: PRHDT, FYEKMQ (reference sequence). Losses at the gene ends were 5 bases for V and 2 bases for J; bases not matched to a gene: 11. CDR3 DNA: TGTGCCAGCAGCAGCGGGGGATTGGGGGCACCCTACGAGCAGTACTTA. Protein sequence: CASSSGGLGAPYEQYL.

For this clonotype: Its ends do not fully match the called genes, so a read error is possible. The rearrangement uses TRBV6-5 and TRBJ2-7; 9 nucleotides line up with TRBD1. This CDR3 has 14 residues. Germline V gene lookup returns CDR1 MNHEY and CDR2 SVGAGI. CDR3 DNA: TGTTCCAGCAGTCCATGCCGGGACAGGGTGGAGCAGTATTTC. It yields the protein CSSSPCRDRVEQYF.

Notes on this clonotype: A junction boundary mismatches the germline segment, possibly from a read error. The chain uses TRBV11-2 and TRBJ2-5, with D unresolved. The CDR3 runs to 14 residues. Looked up from germline, CDR1 is SGHAT and CDR2 is FQNNGV. The CDR3 nucleotides are TGTGCCAGCAGCTTGGAGATGGGCACCGAGATCCAGTACTTC. Its translation is CASSLEMGTEIQYF.

Remarks on this clonotype: The junction does not match germline at one end; this may be a read error. V and J are TRBV6-5 and TRBJ2-7; D may correspond to TRBD1 or TRBD2 (5 bases each). Per the germline V gene, CDR1 is MNHEY and CDR2 is SVGAGI. The CDR3 loop spans 14 amino acids. The CDR3 loop is CASSYDRGPYEQCF. CDR3 sequence (DNA): TGTGCCAGCAGTTACGACCGGGGACCCTACGAACAGTGTTTC.

In regard to this clonotype: At one of its ends the junction is not consistent with the germline gene, which may arise from a read error. This chain links TRBV4-1 with TRBJ2-7, with 8 bases aligning to TRBD2. Germline assignment: CDR1 MGHRA and CDR2 YSYEKL. The CDR3 has 17 amino acids. The CDR3 is CASSQDKWRGARYEQYF. The CDR3 bases are TGCGCCAGTAGCCAAGACAAATGGCGGGGGGCGCGGTACGAGCAGTACTTC.

This clonotype has only one observation. Here the CDR3 omits its conserved ending phenylalanine or tryptophan, so a read error is the likely source. CDR3 sequence (DNA): TGCGCCAGCAATTCTCCAAACAGGGGGCTTGGAGCTTTCTCT. Its protein is CASNSPNRGLGAFS. V is TRBV5-1 and J is TRBJ1-1; 9 bases align to TRBD1. J was trimmed by 10 bases and V by 6 bases; bases with no gene match: 13. The CDR3 has 14 residues. Germline lookup yields CDR1 SGHRS and CDR2 YFSETQ.

This clonotype was detected many times. J is TRBJ1-1 and V is TRBV24-1, with D tentatively TRBD1 (5 bases). This CDR3 contains 15 residues. Germline V gene data show CDR1 as KGHDR and CDR2 as SFDVKD. Trimming took 3 bases from V and 4 from J, leaving 14 bases between them. CDR3 residues: CATSDPSGGGTEAFF. CDR3 bases: TGTGCCACCAGTGATCCCTCGGGCGGGGGCACTGAAGCTTTCTTT.

To note about this clonotype: The CDR3 end shows no conserved phenylalanine or tryptophan, and so a read error is likely. Written as DNA, the CDR3 is TGTGCCAGCAGCCACAGAGAGAATGAAAAACTGTTTTTA. Encoded protein: CASSHRENEKLFL. V is TRBV6-6 and J is TRBJ1-4, with no clear D. The V gene's germline CDR1 is MNHNY and CDR2 SVGAGI (reference sequence). Trimming took 6 bases from V and 5 from J, leaving 10 bases between them. The CDR3 length is 13 residues.

Concerning this clonotype itself: A much more abundant neighbour one base away suggests this may be a read error. The chain is built from TRBV5-4 and TRBJ2-1; D gene ambiguous. The germline gives CDR1 SGHNT, CDR2 YYREEE (reference sequence). The CDR3 extends over 13 amino acids. V lost 1 base and J 9 bases, leaving 11 bases between the germline ends. The CDR3 DNA is TGTGCCAGCAGCTTGCTCGAGACTCTTGAGCAGTTCTTC. The encoded protein is CASSLLETLEQFF.

Remarks on this clonotype: The conserved phenylalanine or tryptophan normally closing the CDR3 is absent here, so this likely arose from a read error. V and J are TRBV11-2 and TRBJ2-6; possible D gene TRBD2, 6 bases. Germline CDR1 SGHAT, CDR2 FQNNGV. This CDR3 is built from 21 residues. This CDR3 is CDSSMGGERGISLSGANVLTL. CDR3 in DNA: TGTGACAGCAGCATGGGGGGAGAAAGGGGCATTTCCCTCTCTGGAGCCAACGTCCTGACTCTC.

V gene TRBV7-8 combines with J gene TRBJ2-5; D may be TRBD1 or TRBD2 (5 bases each). Germline V gene sequence: CDR1 SGHVS, CDR2 FQNEAQ. V was trimmed by 2 bases and J by 4 bases, leaving 8 bases between them. There are 13 residues in the CDR3. CDR3 loop: CASSLPGGETQYF. The CDR3 nucleotides are TGTGCCAGCAGCTTACCTGGGGGAGAGACCCAGTACTTC.

This chain connects TRBV6-6 to TRBJ2-2; 8 bases agree with TRBD1. The germline gives CDR1 MNHNY, CDR2 SVGAGI (reference sequence). V was pared by 2 bases and J by 11 bases, with 25 bases of the junction left unmatched. CDR3 length: 20 amino acids. In nucleotides, the CDR3 is TGTGCCAGCAGTTACCAGACCGGGACAGGTTATTCACGGAACACCGATGAGCTGTTTTTT. This gives the protein CASSYQTGTGYSRNTDELFF.

With regard to this clonotype: The junction does not match germline at one end; this may be a read error. The chain uses TRBV5-1 and TRBJ1-2; D is perhaps TRBD1 (6 bases). Germline V gene lookup returns CDR1 SGHRS and CDR2 YFSETQ. The CDR3 has 14 amino acids. The CDR3 loop is CTSSLEGDNYGYTF. The CDR3, as DNA: TGCACCAGCAGCTTGGAGGGGGATAACTATGGCTACACCTTC. Together with reference TRBV5-1 and TRBJ1-2, the CDR3 gives the full variable domain: KAGVTQTPRYLIKTRGQQVTLSCSPISGHRSVSWYQQTPGQGLQFLFEYFSETQRNKGNFPGRFSGRQFSNSRSEMNVSTLELGDSALYLCTSSLEGDNYGYTFGSGTRLTVV.

Worth noting for this clonotype: One end of the junction is discordant with germline, which a read error may explain. The rearrangement joins TRBV11-2 to TRBJ2-7, with D perhaps TRBD1 (6 bases). This CDR3 has 17 residues. The germline gives CDR1 SGHAT, CDR2 FQNNGV. CDR3 protein: CAGSLDLGTPSSYEQYF. The CDR3, as DNA: TGCGCCGGCAGCTTAGACTTAGGGACACCCAGCTCCTACGAGCAGTACTTC.

Notes on this clonotype: The junction departs from the called germline gene at one end, perhaps through a read error. This chain uses TRBV10-3 with TRBJ1-5; D is unclear. Per the germline V gene, CDR1 is ENHRY and CDR2 is SYGVKD. The CDR3 length is 14 residues. Here the CDR3 reads CIISESSSNQTQHF. CDR3 in DNA: TGTATCATCAGTGAGTCGTCGAGCAATCAGACCCAGCATTTT.

With respect to this clonotype: Relative to the germline gene, one junction end is altered; a read error may explain this. The chain combines TRBV10-3 with TRBJ2-6, with D perhaps TRBD2 (6 bases). CDR1 and CDR2 (germline): ENHRY, SYGVKD. This CDR3 comprises 13 residues. The CDR3: CAIGDSRANVLTF. In DNA, the CDR3 is TGTGCCATCGGGGACTCTAGGGCCAACGTCCTGACCTTC.

This chain links TRBV11-1 with TRBJ2-1; D is undetermined. Germline V gene sequence: CDR1 SGHAT, CDR2 FQDESV (reference sequence). This CDR3 contains 13 residues. The CDR3 protein is CPNSLGRASEQFF. The DNA of the CDR3 is TGTCCCAACAGCTTAGGCCGGGCAAGTGAGCAGTTCTTC.

The sample holds one count of this clonotype. A junction boundary mismatches the germline segment, possibly from a read error. V usage is TRBV5-1 and J usage is TRBJ2-3; 10 bases agree with TRBD2. The CDR3 totals 15 residues. CDR1 and CDR2 (germline): SGHRS, YFSETQ. The CDR3 is CASSLASGSTDRQYF. CDR3 coding DNA: TGCGCCAGTAGCTTGGCTAGCGGGAGCACAGATAGGCAGTATTTT.

A remark on this clonotype: A much bigger clone sits one base away, suggesting this may be a read error. This chain joins TRBV30 and TRBJ1-4, with D uncertain. The length of the CDR3 is 14 residues. Trimming took 0 bases from V and 8 from J, leaving 13 bases between them. Germline loops: CDR1 GTSNPN, CDR2 SVGIG (reference sequence). As DNA, the CDR3 is TGTGCCTGGAGTGTAAACGGGTCAGGCGAAAAACTGTTTTTT. This encodes CAWSVNGSGEKLFF.

This clonotype was picked up a small number of times. This rearrangement joins TRBV6-5 to TRBJ2-5; unclear D gene. The CDR3 is 13 residues long. Trimming shortened V by 5 bases and J by 11 bases, and 18 bases separated the two germline ends. Germline V gene data show CDR1 as MNHEY and CDR2 as SVGAGI. CDR3 in DNA: TGTGCCAGCAGTCCAACTCCGGTACAGCGTCAGTACTTC. The encoded protein is CASSPTPVQRQYF.

As to this clonotype: A single base separates this from a much larger clone, so it may be a read error. The J gene is TRBJ2-3, the V gene TRBV7-9; a possible D gene is TRBD1 (6 bases). The CDR3 extends over 14 amino acids. Germline V gives CDR1 SEHNR, CDR2 FQNEAQ (reference sequence). The CDR3 spells CAGSPRQEADTQYF. The DNA of the CDR3 is TGTGCCGGCAGCCCGAGACAGGAGGCAGATACGCAGTATTTT. The full variable domain, in which reference TRBV7-9 and TRBJ2-3 provide the parts outside the CDR3, is DTGVSQNPRHKITKRGQNVTFRCDPISEHNRLYWYRQTLGQGPEFLTYFQNEAQLEKSRLLSDRFSAERPKGSFSTLEIQRTEQGDSAMYLCAGSPRQEADTQYFGPGTRLTVL.

About this clonotype itself: The CDR3 does not end in the conserved phenylalanine or tryptophan, so this is likely a read error. This rearrangement joins TRBV5-4 to TRBJ2-3, with TRBD2 identical over 10 bases. This CDR3 is built from 17 residues. Germline CDR1 SGHNT, CDR2 YYREEE (reference sequence). CDR3 region: CTNSTVTGTSGTDTQYL. In DNA form, the CDR3 reads TGTACCAACAGTACGGTAACTGGGACTAGCGGCACAGATACGCAGTATCTT.

This clonotype has just one count. At one of its ends the junction is not consistent with the germline gene, which may arise from a read error. The chain joins TRBV11-2 to TRBJ2-3; possible D gene TRBD2, 6 bases. Per the germline V gene, CDR1 is SGHAT and CDR2 is FQNNGV. This CDR3 spans 14 amino acids. The CDR3 DNA is TGTGCCGGAGGGGCACTGGGGCCCGCAGATACGAAGTATTTT. Translation gives CAGGALGPADTKYF.